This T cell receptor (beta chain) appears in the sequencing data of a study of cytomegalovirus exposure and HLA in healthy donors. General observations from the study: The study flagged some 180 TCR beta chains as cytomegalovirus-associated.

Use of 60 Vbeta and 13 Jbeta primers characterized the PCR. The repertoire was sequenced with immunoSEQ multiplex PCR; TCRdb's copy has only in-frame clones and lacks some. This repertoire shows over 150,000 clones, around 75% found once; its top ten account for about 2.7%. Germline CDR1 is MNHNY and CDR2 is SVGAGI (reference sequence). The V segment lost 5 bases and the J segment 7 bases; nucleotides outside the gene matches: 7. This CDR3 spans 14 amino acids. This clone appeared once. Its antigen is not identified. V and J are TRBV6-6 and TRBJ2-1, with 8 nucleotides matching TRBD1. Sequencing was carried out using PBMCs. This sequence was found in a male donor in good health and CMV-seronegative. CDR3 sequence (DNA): TGTGCCAGCAGTCCGGACAGGGCAGGGAATGAGCAGTTCTTC. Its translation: CASSPDRAGNEQFF.